This T cell receptor beta chain appears in the sequencing data of a study of T cell responses to AZD1222 COVID-19 vaccine. Germline CDR1 is SGHTA and CDR2 is FQGNSA. Trimming cost V 5 bases and J 5 bases; bases outside gene matches: 10. CDR3 length equals 15 residues. This table comes from immunoSEQ multiplex PCR, and its TCRdb copy is limited to in-frame clones, with some not included. The sample has roughly 150,000 clones, 92% seen once. The sample holds one count of this clone. The TCR was taken from an adult who received the AZD1222 COVID-19 vaccine. The V gene is TRBV7-2, the J gene TRBJ2-3, with 7 nucleotides matching TRBD2. Sequenced material: peripheral blood, taken 28 days after the second AZD1222 dose. The CDR3 region has the DNA TGTGCCAGCAGCCTGCCTAGCGGTTCTAGAGATACGCAGTATTTT. Protein sequence: CASSLPSGSRDTQYF.